One and the same sample provided the 3 T cell receptor beta chains below, sequenced in a study of cytomegalovirus exposure and HLA in healthy donors (dated by TCRdb to the late 2010s). To prepare the library, the immunoSEQ multiplex PCR assay was applied. The multiplex PCR relied on a mix of 60 forward primers for TCR Vbeta segments and 13 reverse primers for TCR Jbeta segments. This is the immuneACCESS table as TCRdb keeps it, with only in-frame sequences that have V and J called. A part of the clones is gone; compared with another copy, unresolved V genes explain less than half, and the rest is unexplained. The sample includes around 130,000 clones, with around 82% observed a single time. Of the sample, 1% to 1.5% falls within the top ten clones. Material for sequencing was PBMCs. Source of these receptors: a man aged 50-59 years in good health and CMV-seronegative.

With respect to this clone: Germline is not matched at one junction end, which may reflect a read error. The V gene is TRBV6-1, the J gene TRBJ2-7; 8 bases line up with TRBD1. The germline CDR1 and CDR2 sequences are MNHNS and SASEGT. This CDR3 has 15 amino acids. DNA for the CDR3: TGTGCCAGCGGTGACCAAGGACAGGGTCGAGACGAGCAGTACTTC. Amino acids: CASGDQGQGRDEQYF.

This sequence joins TRBV9 and TRBJ2-1; a possible D gene is TRBD2 (5 bases). Per the germline V gene, CDR1 is SGDLS and CDR2 is YYNGEE. V shed 0 bases and J shed 6 bases, with 16 bases lying between them. The CDR3 has 16 residues. CDR3 nucleotides: TGTGCCAGCAGCGTAGCAAGCGGACCCTCCCGCAATGAGCAGTTCTTC. This translates into CASSVASGPSRNEQFF.

The chain uses TRBV5-1 and TRBJ1-1; 7 bases are a match to TRBD1. Germline loops: CDR1 SGHRS, CDR2 YFSETQ. The CDR3 has 15 amino acids. V gave up 0 bases and J gave up 0 bases; unmatched junction bases: 2. The CDR3 DNA follows: TGCGCCAGCAGCTTGGGGGACAGCGTGAACACTGAAGCTTTCTTT. Translating it yields CASSLGDSVNTEAFF. Looking up the rest from reference TRBV5-1 and TRBJ1-1 gives the full variable domain: KAGVTQTPRYLIKTRGQQVTLSCSPISGHRSVSWYQQTPGQGLQFLFEYFSETQRNKGNFPGRFSGRQFSNSRSEMNVSTLELGDSALYLCASSLGDSVNTEAFFGQGTRLTVV.